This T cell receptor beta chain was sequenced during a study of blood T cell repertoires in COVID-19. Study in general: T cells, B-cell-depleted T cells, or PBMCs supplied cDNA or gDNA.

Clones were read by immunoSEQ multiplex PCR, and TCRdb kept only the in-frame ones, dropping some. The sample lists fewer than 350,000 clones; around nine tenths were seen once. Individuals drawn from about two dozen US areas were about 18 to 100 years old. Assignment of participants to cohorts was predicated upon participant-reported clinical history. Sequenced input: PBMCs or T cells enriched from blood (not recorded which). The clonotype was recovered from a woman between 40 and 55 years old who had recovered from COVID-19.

The CDR3 sequence is CASRGVEGGYTF. Here the CDR3 DNA reads TGTGCCAGCAGGGGAGTGGAGGGTGGCTACACCTTC. The chain joins TRBV12-3 or TRBV12-4 to TRBJ1-2; D ambiguous. Trimming left V 6 bases short and J 7 bases short, with 12 bases between. The CDR3 is 12 residues long.